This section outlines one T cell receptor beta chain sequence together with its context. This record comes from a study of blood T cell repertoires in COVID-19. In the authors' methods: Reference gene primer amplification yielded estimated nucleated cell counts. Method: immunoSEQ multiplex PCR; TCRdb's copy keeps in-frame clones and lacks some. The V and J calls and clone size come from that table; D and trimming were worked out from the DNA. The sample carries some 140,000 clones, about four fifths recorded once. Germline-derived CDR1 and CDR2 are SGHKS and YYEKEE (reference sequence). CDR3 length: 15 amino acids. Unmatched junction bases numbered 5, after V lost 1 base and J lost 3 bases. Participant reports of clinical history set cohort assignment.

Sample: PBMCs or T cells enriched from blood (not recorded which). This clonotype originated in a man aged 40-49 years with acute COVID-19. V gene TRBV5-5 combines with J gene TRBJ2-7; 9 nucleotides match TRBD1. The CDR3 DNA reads TGTGCCAGCAGCTTGTTCACAGGGGGCTTCTACGAGCAGTACTTC. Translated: CASSLFTGGFYEQYF.